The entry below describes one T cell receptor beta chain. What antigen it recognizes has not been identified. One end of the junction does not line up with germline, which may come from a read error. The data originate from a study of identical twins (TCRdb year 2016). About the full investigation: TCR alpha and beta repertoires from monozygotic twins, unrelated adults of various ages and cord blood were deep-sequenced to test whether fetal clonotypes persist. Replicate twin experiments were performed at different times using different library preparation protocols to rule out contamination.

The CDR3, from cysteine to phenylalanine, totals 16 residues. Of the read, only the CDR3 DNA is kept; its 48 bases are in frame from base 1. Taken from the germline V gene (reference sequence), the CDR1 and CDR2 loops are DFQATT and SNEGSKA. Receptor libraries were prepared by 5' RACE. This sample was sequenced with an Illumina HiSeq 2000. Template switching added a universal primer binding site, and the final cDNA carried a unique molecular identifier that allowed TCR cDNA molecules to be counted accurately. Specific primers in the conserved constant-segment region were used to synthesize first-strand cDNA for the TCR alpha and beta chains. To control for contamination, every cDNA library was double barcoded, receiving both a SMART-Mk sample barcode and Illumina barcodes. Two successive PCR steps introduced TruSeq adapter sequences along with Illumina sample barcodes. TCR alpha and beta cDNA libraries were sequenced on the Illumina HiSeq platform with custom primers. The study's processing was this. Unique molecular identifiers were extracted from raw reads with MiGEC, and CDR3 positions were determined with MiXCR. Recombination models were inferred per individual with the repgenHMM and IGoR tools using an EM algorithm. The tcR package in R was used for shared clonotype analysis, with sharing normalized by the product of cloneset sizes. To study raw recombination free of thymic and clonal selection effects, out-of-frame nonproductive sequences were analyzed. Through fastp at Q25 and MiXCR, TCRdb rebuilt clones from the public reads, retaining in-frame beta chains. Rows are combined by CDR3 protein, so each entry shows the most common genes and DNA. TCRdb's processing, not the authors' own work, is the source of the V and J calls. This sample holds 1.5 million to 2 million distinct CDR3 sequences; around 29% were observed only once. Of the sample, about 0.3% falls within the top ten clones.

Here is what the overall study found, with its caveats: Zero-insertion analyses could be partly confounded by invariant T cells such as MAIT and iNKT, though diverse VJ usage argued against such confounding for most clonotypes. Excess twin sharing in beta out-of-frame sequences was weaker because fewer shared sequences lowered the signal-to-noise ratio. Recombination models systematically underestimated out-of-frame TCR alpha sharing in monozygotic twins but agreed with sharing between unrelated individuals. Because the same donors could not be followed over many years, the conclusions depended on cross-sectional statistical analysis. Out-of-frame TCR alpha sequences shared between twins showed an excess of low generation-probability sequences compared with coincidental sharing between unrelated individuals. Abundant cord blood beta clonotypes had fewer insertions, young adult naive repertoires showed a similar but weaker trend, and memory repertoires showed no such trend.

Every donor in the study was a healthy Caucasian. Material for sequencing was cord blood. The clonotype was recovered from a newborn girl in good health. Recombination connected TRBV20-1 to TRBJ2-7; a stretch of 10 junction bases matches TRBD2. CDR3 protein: CGARASGRALSYEQYF. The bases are TGCGGTGCTAGGGCAAGCGGGAGGGCCCTCTCCTACGAGCAGTACTTC.